The 26 T cell receptor beta chains below were found in one sample sequenced in a study of beta chain features in type 1 diabetes. The sequenced template was cDNA made from the entire isolated RNA. The method was immunoSEQ multiplex PCR; TCRdb's version includes in-frame clones alone and lacks a portion of them. The sample lists 400,000 to 550,000 clones; approximately 10% were seen once. Sequencing input: naive CD4+ T cells from blood. The receptors originated from a young woman in good health.

The chain joins TRBV10-3 to TRBJ1-5; maybe TRBD1 (6 bases). V lost 4 bases and J 1 base, leaving 17 bases between the germline ends. In germline, CDR1 is ENHRY, CDR2 SYGVKD. The CDR3 is 17 amino acids. CDR3 sequence reads: CAISGEPGGASNQPQHF. The CDR3 bases are TGTGCCATCAGTGGTGAGCCGGGGGGGGCGAGCAATCAGCCCCAGCATTTT.

V is TRBV13 and J is TRBJ1-2; the D gene is possibly TRBD1 (5 bases). This CDR3 spans 13 amino acids. V lost 3 bases, J lost 4 bases, and 9 bases lay in between. Germline V gene lookup returns CDR1 PRHDT and CDR2 FYEKMQ (reference sequence). In DNA, the CDR3 is TGTGCCAGCAGCTTGAGGGGAAGCTATGGCTACACCTTC. It is translated as CASSLRGSYGYTF.

The rearrangement joins TRBV5-6 to TRBJ1-6, with D perhaps TRBD1 (6 bases). V was pared by 2 bases and J by 10 bases, with 13 bases between. This CDR3 has 14 amino acids. In germline, CDR1 is SGHDT, CDR2 YYEEEE. The CDR3 region has the DNA TGTGCCAGCAGCTTATACAGGGTTGGCTCACCCCTCCACTTT. Translated, it gives CASSLYRVGSPLHF.

This clone has only a few counts. The V gene is TRBV11-1, the J gene TRBJ2-7; D may match TRBD1 or TRBD2 (6 bases each). The V end was cut by 4 bases, the J end by 5 bases, with 15 bases between. Germline CDR1 and CDR2: SGHAT and FQDESV (reference sequence). The CDR3 extends over 14 amino acids. CDR3 bases: TGTGCCAGCAGCTCGCCCGGGGGCTCGGACGAGCAGTACGTC. This sequence encodes CASSSPGGSDEQYV.

The J gene is TRBJ2-5, the V gene TRBV10-3; either TRBD1 or TRBD2 may supply D (5 bases each). The germline V gene has CDR1 ENHRY and CDR2 SYGVKD. The CDR3 is 13 amino acids. V shed 0 bases and J shed 7 bases, with 9 bases lying between them. The CDR3 region has the DNA TGTGCCATCAGTGAGTCTGAGGGGAGGACCCAGTACTTC. It translates to CAISESEGRTQYF.

The rearrangement uses TRBV7-8 and TRBJ1-2; no firm D call. V lost 8 bases to trimming and J lost 0 bases, with 10 bases between them. CDR3 size: 13 residues. CDR1 and CDR2 from the germline V gene are SGHVS and FQNEAQ. In nucleotides, the CDR3 is TGTGCCAGCCGGGCCCTATCTAACTATGGCTACACCTTC. Its protein product is CASRALSNYGYTF.

J is TRBJ2-3 and V is TRBV9; 9 nucleotides match TRBD2. The V and J ends lost 5 bases and 2 bases, in that order; junction bases with no gene match: 6. The CDR3 totals 15 residues. Germline V gene data show CDR1 as SGDLS and CDR2 as YYNGEE. The CDR3 DNA reads TGTGCCAGCAGTGTGGGACTAGCTTACACAGATACGCAGTATTTT. Residues: CASSVGLAYTDTQYF.

This sequence joins TRBV27 and TRBJ2-7, with 9 bases matching TRBD2. Germline V gives CDR1 MNHEY, CDR2 SMNVEV (reference sequence). The ends lost 5 bases at V and 3 bases at J; junction bases unmatched: 20. The CDR3 consists of 19 residues. The CDR3 DNA reads TGTGCCAGCAGTGAGGGTTTGCCCCTAGCGGGACTTGGCCGCTACGAGCAGTACTTC. Translating it yields CASSEGLPLAGLGRYEQYF.

The chain combines TRBV4-3 with TRBJ2-7, with D perhaps matching TRBD1 (6 bases). V was cut by 1 base and J by 4 bases, with 23 bases left in between. The CDR3 is made up of 18 amino acids. Germline lookup yields CDR1 LGHNA and CDR2 YSLEER. The CDR3: CASSQGFPPGEQGYEQYF. For the CDR3, the DNA is TGCGCCAGCAGCCAAGGCTTCCCCCCCGGCGAGCAGGGGTACGAGCAGTACTTC.

This clone was observed a handful of times. The chain combines TRBV4-1 with TRBJ1-2, with TRBD1 matching over 8 bases. The junction had 13 bases not matched to a gene; V was cut back by 2 bases and J by 8 bases. Germline V gene lookup returns CDR1 MGHRA and CDR2 YSYEKL. CDR3 length: 16 residues. DNA of the CDR3: TGCGCCAGCAGCCAACTGCAGGGGGCAGATCTCGGAGGCTACACCTTC. This gives the protein CASSQLQGADLGGYTF.

This clone came up many times. This same CDR3 is encoded by further DNA sequences in the sample. V is TRBV7-9 and J is TRBJ2-5; D gene unclear. CDR3 length equals 11 residues. CDR1 and CDR2 from the germline V gene are SEHNR and FQNEAQ (reference sequence). Trimming removed 3 bases from V and 5 bases from J, with 4 bases in between. The CDR3 region is CASSFSETQYF. The CDR3 bases are TGTGCCAGCAGCTTCTCGGAGACCCAGTACTTC. The variable domain in full, with the rest retrieved from reference TRBV7-9 and TRBJ2-5, is DTGVSQNPRHKITKRGQNVTFRCDPISEHNRLYWYRQTLGQGPEFLTYFQNEAQLEKSRLLSDRFSAERPKGSFSTLEIQRTEQGDSAMYLCASSFSETQYFGPGTRLLVL.

V is TRBV12-5 and J is TRBJ2-7, with 11 bases fitting TRBD1. The CDR3 consists of 15 residues. Trimming cost V 5 bases and J 3 bases; bases outside gene matches: 6. Germline V gives CDR1 LGHNT, CDR2 FRNRAP. The CDR3 DNA is TGTGCTAGTGGTAACGGACAGGGGGCCCTCTACGAGCAGTACTTC. It encodes CASGNGQGALYEQYF.

This clone came up a few times. The chain joins TRBV18 to TRBJ2-1; TRBD2 matches at 10 bases. This CDR3 contains 16 residues. V shed 4 bases, J shed 4 bases, and the junction held 7 bases outside the gene matches. In germline, CDR1 is KGHSH, CDR2 LQKENI. The CDR3 sequence is CASSRPSGGAYNEQFF. Written as DNA, the CDR3 is TGTGCCAGCTCACGGCCTAGCGGGGGAGCTTACAATGAGCAGTTCTTC.

This clone came up a few times. The genes are TRBV28 and TRBJ2-3; no firm D call. The V gene lost 6 bases and the J gene lost 2 bases, with 12 bases spanning the gap. The CDR3 contains 14 residues. Per the germline V gene, CDR1 is MDHEN and CDR2 is SYDVKM. The CDR3, as DNA: TGTGCCAGCAGGATGCCAGGCTTCACAGATACGCAGTATTTT. Translated: CASRMPGFTDTQYF. The full variable domain, its missing parts supplied by reference TRBV28 and TRBJ2-3, is DVKVTQSSRYLVKRTGEKVFLECVQDMDHENMFWYRQDPGLGLRLIYFSYDVKMKEKGDIPEGYSVSREKKERFSLILESASTNQTSMYLCASRMPGFTDTQYFGPGTRLTVL.

The chain is built from TRBV28 and TRBJ2-4; tentatively, D is TRBD2 (6 bases). The germline V gene encodes CDR1 MDHEN and CDR2 SYDVKM. Trimming pared 6 bases from V and 3 bases from J, leaving 15 bases between. This CDR3 has 15 residues. The CDR3 sequence is CASSRGDLGKNIQYF. The DNA for the CDR3 is TGTGCCAGCAGCCGAGGGGACTTGGGCAAAAACATTCAGTACTTC.

The CDR3 DNA follows: TGCGCCAGCAGCCAGACGGGACAGGGTATTTTGGATGGCTACACCTTC. It is translated as CASSQTGQGILDGYTF. The chain combines TRBV4-1 with TRBJ1-2, with TRBD1 matching over 9 bases. Germline V gene sequence: CDR1 MGHRA, CDR2 YSYEKL. The CDR3 loop spans 16 amino acids. V shed 3 bases, J shed 6 bases, and the junction held 11 bases outside the gene matches.

Comments on this clone: Other DNA sequences within the sample encode an identical CDR3. The CDR3 DNA sequence: TGTGCCAGCAGCTTAGGGGCCGTAGAAGCTTTCTTT. Protein product: CASSLGAVEAFF. The V and J genes are TRBV7-9 and TRBJ1-1; no reliable D call. The V and J ends lost 1 base and 8 bases respectively, with 8 bases between them. This CDR3 is built from 12 residues. Germline CDR1 and CDR2: SEHNR and FQNEAQ (reference sequence).

The rearrangement links TRBV7-2 to TRBJ2-7, with 7 bases lining up with TRBD1. Germline values: CDR1 SGHTA, CDR2 FQGNSA. CDR3 length: 15 amino acids. The V gene end was trimmed by 5 bases and the J gene end by 4 bases; junction bases not matched to a gene: 11. CDR3 loop: CASSRQGSTPYEQYV. The CDR3 DNA is TGTGCCAGCAGCCGACAGGGCTCCACTCCTTACGAGCAGTACGTC.

V gene TRBV27 combines with J gene TRBJ2-4; D might be TRBD1 (6 bases). Deletions cut 3 bases from V and 3 bases from J, with 15 bases between. Germline V CDR1 and CDR2: MNHEY, SMNVEV (reference sequence). The length of the CDR3 is 16 residues. The CDR3 sequence: CASSFRYRADKNIQYF. For the CDR3, the DNA is TGTGCCAGCAGTTTTCGGTACAGGGCAGACAAAAACATTCAGTACTTC.

This clone was counted a few times. This sequence joins TRBV30 and TRBJ1-1; D remains ambiguous. The germline gives CDR1 GTSNPN, CDR2 SVGIG (reference sequence). The CDR3 is made up of 13 amino acids. Trimming shortened V by 3 bases and J by 3 bases, and 11 bases separated the two germline ends. In DNA, the CDR3 is TGTGCCTGGAGGTACCAGTTCCACACTGAAGCTTTCTTT. It codes for CAWRYQFHTEAFF.

The chain carries TRBV2 and TRBJ2-3; D is ambiguous. Trimming shortened V by 2 bases and J by 0 bases, and 9 bases separated the two germline ends. This CDR3 spans 15 amino acids. From germline, CDR1 is SNHLY and CDR2 FYNNEI. The CDR3 loop is CASSERTPSTDTQYF. CDR3 DNA sequence: TGTGCCAGCAGTGAAAGGACGCCTAGCACAGATACGCAGTATTTT. The full variable domain, its missing parts supplied by reference TRBV2 and TRBJ2-3, is EPEVTQTPSHQVTQMGQEVILRCVPISNHLYFYWYRQILGQKVEFLVSFYNNEISEKSEIFDDQFSVERPDGSNFTLKIRSTKLEDSAMYFCASSERTPSTDTQYFGPGTRLTVL.

V usage is TRBV9 and J usage is TRBJ2-3; D is perhaps TRBD1 (6 bases). The V gene lost 1 base and the J gene lost 10 bases, with 10 bases spanning the gap. Germline CDR1 is SGDLS and CDR2 is YYNGEE. The CDR3 covers 12 residues. CDR3 bases: TGTGCCAGCAGCGTAATGGGGGCCCCGCAGTATTTT. As protein: CASSVMGAPQYF.

This clone has just a few counts. The chain carries TRBV10-3 and TRBJ1-1, with D uncertain. This CDR3 contains 14 residues. V was shortened by 2 bases and J by 1 base, with 8 bases between the two germline ends. Germline lookup yields CDR1 ENHRY and CDR2 SYGVKD. The CDR3 is CAISERGANTEAFF. DNA for the CDR3: TGTGCCATCAGTGAGCGGGGAGCGAACACTGAAGCTTTCTTT.

The V and J genes are TRBV7-2 and TRBJ2-3; no clear D gene. The CDR3 runs to 14 residues. Deletions cut 5 bases from V and 2 bases from J, with 11 bases between. CDR1 and CDR2 from the germline V gene are SGHTA and FQGNSA. CDR3 coding DNA: TGTGCCAGCAGCCCCACATACACCACAGATACGCAGTATTTT. Amino acids: CASSPTYTTDTQYF.

This clone was seen a handful of times. J is TRBJ2-7 and V is TRBV4-3; D is uncertain. The CDR3 length is 15 residues. CDR1 is LGHNA, CDR2 YSLEER, per germline. V shed 4 bases and J shed 7 bases, with 20 bases lying between them. The DNA of the CDR3 is TGCGCCAGCAGCCTCACAAAGGACCCTGCTTGGGAGCAGTACTTC. Its protein product is CASSLTKDPAWEQYF.

The rearrangement joins TRBV7-2 to TRBJ2-1; D could derive from TRBD1 or TRBD2 (5 bases each). V lost 5 bases to trimming and J lost 7 bases, with 18 bases between them. Germline V gene lookup returns CDR1 SGHTA and CDR2 FQGNSA. CDR3 length: 15 residues. The CDR3 spells CASSARDRKGNEQFF. As DNA, the CDR3 is TGTGCCAGCAGCGCTCGGGACCGAAAGGGGAATGAGCAGTTCTTC.